Here is one TCR beta chain with its context. The data belong to a study of graft-versus-host responses after intestinal transplantation. Between the trimmed V and J ends, which lost 0 bases and 0 bases, there was a span of 9 bases. Germline V gene sequence: CDR1 SGHRS, CDR2 YFSETQ. This CDR3 spans 16 amino acids. Produced via immunoSEQ multiplex PCR; TCRdb's table is partial and in-frame only. This table holds around 25,000 clones, approximately 83% found once. The source was PBMCs, collected around 14 months after intestinal transplant. This sequence joins TRBV5-1 and TRBJ2-2, with no clear D. The source is a human patient who received an intestinal transplant, so some T cells may come from the graft donor. The CDR3 DNA follows: TGCGCCAGCAGCTTGGAGGGCTTTCCGAACACCGGGGAGCTGTTTTTT. It specifies CASSLEGFPNTGELFF.